This TCR beta chain was captured in a study of response to subunit inactivated influenza vaccine. From the RT-PCR reads, TCRdb called clonotypes with MiXCR, one entry per CDR3 protein. This table has about 610,000 distinct CDR3 sequences, 14% appearing once. This CDR3 region has 13 residues. The V gene's germline CDR1 is LNHNV and CDR2 YYDKDF (reference sequence). The V gene lost 0 bases and the J gene lost 7 bases, with 10 bases spanning the gap. This sequence was found in a man aged 50-60 years who received an inactivated influenza vaccine. The material sequenced was PBMCs from blood, taken about 11 days after vaccination. The V and J genes are TRBV15 and TRBJ2-7; D call uncertain. As DNA, the CDR3 is TGTGCCACCAGCAGAGACCCTTCGCTGGAGCAGTACTTC. Translating gives CATSRDPSLEQYF.